These 21 T cell receptor beta chains were sequenced from one sample in a study of T cells in Graves' hyperthyroidism and ophthalmopathy. TCR beta CDR3 sequences were amplified from RNA transcripts. The TCR CDR3 first-round RT-PCR relied on the HTBI primer set. TCRdb itself ran the multiplex PCR reads through MiXCR, one entry per CDR3 protein. The sample gives 300,000 or so distinct CDR3 sequences, around 20% of which show up once; over 40% is in the top ten. The sequenced material came from blood. These receptors all come from a woman aged 45-60 years with Graves' hyperthyroidism.

The V call is TRBV20-1, the J call TRBJ1-2; 11 bases match TRBD1. The V gene's germline CDR1 is DFQATT and CDR2 SNEGSKA (reference sequence). Losses at the gene ends were 5 bases for V and 6 bases for J; bases not matched to a gene: 8. The CDR3 extends over 14 amino acids. CDR3 DNA: TGCAGTGCTGGACAGGGGGCGCAAAAAGATGGCTACACCTTC. Translation gives CSAGQGAQKDGYTF.

This chain links TRBV2 with TRBJ2-3; 14 bases are shared with TRBD2. The CDR3 length is 17 residues. In germline, CDR1 is SNHLY, CDR2 FYNNEI. V dropped 9 bases and J dropped 2; count of bases not matched to a gene: 10. The CDR3 coding sequence is TGTGCCAGAACTCCGGGACTAGCGGGGGTTCTCACAGATACGCAGTATTTT. Translation gives CARTPGLAGVLTDTQYF.

About this clonotype: Given a much more abundant clone one base away, this may be a read error. The rearrangement joins TRBV28 to TRBJ1-5; tentative D call: TRBD1 (5 bases). V was cut by 6 bases and J by 6 bases, with 21 bases left in between. The CDR3 contains 16 residues. Germline CDR1 MDHEN, CDR2 SYDVKM. In DNA, the CDR3 is TGTGCCAGCAGCAGGGACGTGGAACAATCCACTCAGCCCCAGCATTTT. As protein: CASSRDVEQSTQPQHF.

Details on this clonotype: A much larger clonotype is one base distant, so this may be a read error. This chain uses TRBV20-1 with TRBJ2-7, with no clear D. The CDR3 is made up of 12 amino acids. Germline CDR1 is DFQATT and CDR2 is SNEGSKA (reference sequence). Trimming removed 0 bases from V and 6 bases from J, with 9 bases in between. In DNA form, the CDR3 reads TGCAGTGCTAGAGAGGGTTTCTGCGAGCAGTACTTC. It yields the protein CSAREGFCEQYF.

This clonotype was counted at least ten times. This chain links TRBV28 with TRBJ1-5; D possibly corresponds to TRBD1 (5 bases). V was pared by 3 bases and J by 2 bases, with 8 bases between. CDR1 and CDR2 (germline): MDHEN, SYDVKM. This CDR3 spans 14 amino acids. Written as DNA, the CDR3 is TGTGCCAGCAGTTTCCCAGGGCGCAATCAGCCCCAGCATTTT. Translating it yields CASSFPGRNQPQHF. Based on the CDR3 plus reference TRBV28 and TRBJ1-5, the full variable domain is DVKVTQSSRYLVKRTGEKVFLECVQDMDHENMFWYRQDPGLGLRLIYFSYDVKMKEKGDIPEGYSVSREKKERFSLILESASTNQTSMYLCASSFPGRNQPQHFGDGTRLSIL.

Ten or more counts support this clonotype. The rearrangement links TRBV2 to TRBJ1-2, with no clear D. This CDR3 is built from 12 residues. CDR1 and CDR2 from the germline V gene are SNHLY and FYNNEI. V lost 9 bases, J lost 5 bases, and 13 bases lay in between. The CDR3 sequence: CASARRGYGYTF. The DNA of the CDR3 is TGTGCCAGTGCTCGAAGAGGGTATGGCTACACCTTC. Full variable domain (outside the CDR3, taken from reference TRBV2 and TRBJ1-2): EPEVTQTPSHQVTQMGQEVILRCVPISNHLYFYWYRQILGQKVEFLVSFYNNEISEKSEIFDDQFSVERPDGSNFTLKIRSTKLEDSAMYFCASARRGYGYTFGSGTRLTVV.

This clonotype appeared many times. This rearrangement joins TRBV7-9 to TRBJ1-4; 7 bases fit TRBD1. The CDR3 runs 14 residues. CDR1 is SEHNR and CDR2 is FQNEAQ in the germline V gene (reference sequence). The J segment lost 6 bases and the V segment lost 1 base, leaving 2 bases of the junction unmatched. The CDR3 protein is CASSLVGTDEKLFF. In DNA form, the CDR3 reads TGTGCCAGCAGCTTAGTAGGGACAGATGAAAAACTGTTTTTT. Looking up the rest from reference TRBV7-9 and TRBJ1-4 gives the full variable domain: DTGVSQNPRHKITKRGQNVTFRCDPISEHNRLYWYRQTLGQGPEFLTYFQNEAQLEKSRLLSDRFSAERPKGSFSTLEIQRTEQGDSAMYLCASSLVGTDEKLFFGSGTQLSVL.

The sample holds many counts of this clonotype. CDR3 nucleotide sequence: TGTGCCAGCAGCTTGTGGCAGGGTAGGTCTGAAGCTTTCTTT. This encodes CASSLWQGRSEAFF. The chain employs TRBV7-8 and TRBJ1-1; the D gene is possibly TRBD1 (5 bases). Germline values: CDR1 SGHVS, CDR2 FQNEAQ. The CDR3 is made up of 14 amino acids. Trimming removed 3 bases from V and 6 bases from J, with 14 bases in between.

This clonotype was seen at least ten times. The chain links TRBV20-1 to TRBJ2-7; D unclear. V was clipped by 0 bases and J by 2 bases, with 14 bases between them. The CDR3 is 15 amino acids. Germline V gives CDR1 DFQATT, CDR2 SNEGSKA (reference sequence). This CDR3 is CSARELGRTAYEQYF. As DNA, the CDR3 is TGCAGTGCTAGAGAGTTAGGGCGGACCGCCTACGAGCAGTACTTC.

At least ten counts were recorded for this clonotype. This rearrangement joins TRBV12-3 or TRBV12-4 to TRBJ1-6; D unresolved. V lost 5 bases and J lost 8, with 13 bases in between. The CDR3 spans 14 residues. This chain's CDR3 is CASSPPTADSPLHF. DNA of the CDR3: TGTGCCAGCAGTCCCCCGACGGCAGATTCACCCCTCCACTTT.

This clonotype showed up many times. The chain recombines TRBV24-1 with TRBJ2-5; D may be TRBD1 (6 bases). Trimming removed 0 bases from V and 5 bases from J, with 12 bases in between. The CDR3 runs 15 residues. From germline, CDR1 is KGHDR and CDR2 SFDVKD. For the CDR3, the DNA is TGTGCCACCAGTGATTTGCAAGGGGGAGACGAGACCCAGTACTTC. The encoded protein is CATSDLQGGDETQYF.

This chain joins TRBV6-1 and TRBJ2-4; 9 bases line up with TRBD2. This CDR3 region has 16 residues. CDR1 MNHNS and CDR2 SASEGT come from the germline V gene. J was trimmed by 7 bases and V by 7 bases; bases with no gene match: 14. In DNA, the CDR3 is TGTGCCAGCATGAACCCACTAGCGGGCGGGGGGAACATTCAGTACTTC. Encoded protein: CASMNPLAGGGNIQYF.

At least ten counts were recorded for this clonotype. V gene TRBV11-3 combines with J gene TRBJ2-1, with a tentative D call TRBD1 (6 bases). The length of the CDR3 is 16 residues. Trimming took 2 bases from V and 6 from J, leaving 17 bases between them. Germline lookup yields CDR1 SGHNT and CDR2 YENEEA. The chain's CDR3 is CASSLSPWQGGNEQFF. Here the CDR3 DNA reads TGTGCCAGCAGCTTAAGCCCCTGGCAAGGGGGCAATGAGCAGTTCTTC.

The rearrangement uses TRBV6-1 and TRBJ2-1; 11 bases fit TRBD2. The CDR3 extends over 15 amino acids. Germline V gene data show CDR1 as MNHNS and CDR2 as SASEGT. V was clipped by 7 bases and J by 4 bases; unmatched bases: 6. CDR3 sequence (DNA): TGTGCCAGCACTACCGGGACTAGCGGATACAATGAGCAGTTCTTC. Amino acids: CASTTGTSGYNEQFF.

CDR3 region: CSVPIAGGGETQYF. DNA for the CDR3: TGCAGTGTTCCCATAGCGGGGGGTGGAGAGACCCAGTACTTC. The rearrangement uses TRBV20-1 and TRBJ2-5, with 10 nucleotides matching TRBD2. This CDR3 has 14 amino acids. CDR1 is DFQATT and CDR2 is SNEGSKA in the germline V gene (reference sequence). V lost 7 bases and J lost 4; bases outside the gene matches: 9.

This clonotype appeared many times. V usage is TRBV19 and J usage is TRBJ1-2; a weak D match, TRBD1 (5 bases). The ends were cut back, 6 bases at V and 6 bases at J, with 20 bases in the middle. This CDR3 has 15 amino acids. Germline V gene data show CDR1 as LNHDA and CDR2 as SQIVND (reference sequence). The CDR3 is CASSKDVGVRNGYTF. The CDR3 DNA sequence: TGTGCCAGTAGCAAAGATGTGGGGGTGCGGAATGGCTACACCTTC.

The chain is built from TRBV2 and TRBJ1-5, with a tentative D call TRBD1 (6 bases). Germline loops: CDR1 SNHLY, CDR2 FYNNEI. This CDR3 spans 17 amino acids. V was pared by 0 bases and J by 3 bases, with 15 bases between. The CDR3 sequence: CASSEAGPTGYNQPQHF. The CDR3 region has the DNA TGTGCCAGCAGTGAAGCGGGTCCGACAGGCTACAATCAGCCCCAGCATTTT.

The table lists this clonotype with many counts. The V and J genes are TRBV2 and TRBJ2-7; maybe TRBD1 (6 bases). V dropped 2 bases and J dropped 5 bases, with 16 bases sitting between them. CDR3 length: 15 amino acids. Germline V gene lookup returns CDR1 SNHLY and CDR2 FYNNEI. The CDR3 protein is CASSEWGDRPHEQYF. CDR3 DNA sequence: TGTGCCAGCAGTGAATGGGGAGACAGGCCCCACGAGCAGTACTTC.

This clonotype came up many times. This chain uses TRBV11-2 with TRBJ2-1; no clear D gene. This CDR3 spans 15 amino acids. The V end lost 4 bases, the J end lost 0 bases, and 10 bases lay between the germline ends. Germline CDR1 SGHAT, CDR2 FQNNGV. In nucleotides, the CDR3 is TGTGCCAGCAGCTCTGACTTAACCTCCTACAATGAGCAGTTCTTC. It yields the protein CASSSDLTSYNEQFF. Together with reference TRBV11-2 and TRBJ2-1, the CDR3 gives the full variable domain: EAGVAQSPRYKIIEKRQSVAFWCNPISGHATLYWYQQILGQGPKLLIQFQNNGVVDDSQLPKDRFSAERLKGVDSTLKIQPAKLEDSAVYLCASSSDLTSYNEQFFGPGTRLTVL.

This clonotype was detected ten times or more. The J gene is TRBJ2-7, the V gene TRBV20-1; D may be TRBD1 or TRBD2 (6 bases each). The V end was cut by 5 bases, the J end by 3 bases, with 11 bases between. Germline CDR1 is DFQATT and CDR2 is SNEGSKA (reference sequence). CDR3 length: 12 amino acids. The CDR3 region is CSAGGQRYEQYF. Here the CDR3 DNA reads TGCAGTGCTGGGGGGCAACGCTACGAGCAGTACTTC.

The J gene is TRBJ1-2, the V gene TRBV5-1; TRBD1 is a possible D gene (6 bases). Germline V gene data show CDR1 as SGHRS and CDR2 as YFSETQ. CDR3 length equals 14 residues. V lost 2 bases, J lost 8 bases, and 16 bases lay in between. CDR3 DNA sequence: TGCGCCAGCAGCTTCAGGGACACCCTTGACGGCTACACCTTC. This encodes CASSFRDTLDGYTF.